This entry lists 22 T cell receptor beta chains sequenced from one sample in a study of beta chain features in type 1 diabetes. Their antigens are not known. The study's findings and limits: There was a moderate but significant shortening of TCRB CDR3s in all four CD4+ subsets of Type 1 diabetes patients.

The study reverse transcribed the entire isolated RNA, so it sequenced expressed TCRB transcripts. Some clones are missing from TCRdb's copy, which holds only in-frame ones; the method was immunoSEQ multiplex PCR. The data contain some 640,000 clones, around an eighth of them singletons. The sequenced sample consisted of naive CD4+ T cells from blood. All receptors come from a man in his late teens or twenties with type 1 diabetes.

V and J are TRBV2 and TRBJ1-1; 7 bases line up with TRBD1. Trimming at V came to 7 bases and at J to 9 bases, leaving 5 bases not matched to a gene. This CDR3 region has 11 residues. Germline V CDR1 and CDR2: SNHLY, FYNNEI. The CDR3 region is CASNKGQKAFF. The CDR3 DNA is TGTGCCAGCAACAAGGGACAGAAAGCTTTCTTT.

The sample holds a few counts of this clone. The genes are TRBV5-1 and TRBJ2-7; D tentatively fits TRBD1 or TRBD2 (5 bases each). The CDR3 spans 14 residues. Trimming stripped 4 bases from V and 2 bases from J, with 13 bases between. Germline assignment: CDR1 SGHRS and CDR2 YFSETQ. Here the CDR3 DNA reads TGCGCCAGCAGCGGGGACCCGACTACCTACGAGCAGTACTTC. Translation: CASSGDPTTYEQYF.

This clone was observed a handful of times. The chain is built from TRBV27 and TRBJ2-7, with TRBD2 identical over 11 bases. CDR3 length: 16 residues. Trimming removed 6 bases from V and 0 bases from J; junction bases left unmatched: 7. Germline values: CDR1 MNHEY, CDR2 SMNVEV (reference sequence). In nucleotides, the CDR3 is TGTGCCAGCAGATCCGCCGGGACTAGCGGCTCCTACGAGCAGTACTTC. This sequence encodes CASRSAGTSGSYEQYF.

Only a few counts were recorded for this clone. This sequence joins TRBV7-6 and TRBJ2-6, with a possible D match to TRBD2 (5 bases). CDR3 length: 15 residues. The germline V gene encodes CDR1 SGHVS and CDR2 FNYEAQ. V lost 5 bases to trimming and J lost 0 bases, with 8 bases between them. The CDR3 DNA reads TGTGCCAGCAGCCCGGGGAACTCTGGGGCCAACGTCCTGACTTTC. Translated: CASSPGNSGANVLTF.

This clone has only a few counts. This sequence joins TRBV7-2 and TRBJ2-7, with 11 nucleotides matching TRBD1. The V segment lost 5 bases and the J segment 2 bases; nucleotides outside the gene matches: 5. CDR1 and CDR2 from the germline V gene are SGHTA and FQGNSA. CDR3 length: 15 residues. CDR3 sequence (DNA): TGTGCCAGCAGCCTGCAGGGACAGGGGGCCTACGAGCAGTACTTC. It encodes CASSLQGQGAYEQYF.

This clone was found a few times. CDR3 nucleotides: TGTGCCTGGAGTTTACAGAACACCGGGGAGCTGTTTTTT. Protein: CAWSLQNTGELFF. This chain connects TRBV30 to TRBJ2-2; no reliable D call. Germline V lookup: CDR1 GTSNPN, CDR2 SVGIG (reference sequence). The germline V and J ends were trimmed by 2 bases and 1 base, with 5 bases remaining between them. The CDR3 sequence is 13 residues long.

The chain couples TRBV5-4 to TRBJ2-7; no definite D call. This CDR3 has 14 amino acids. The germline gives CDR1 SGHNT, CDR2 YYREEE (reference sequence). V lost 4 bases and J 5 bases, leaving 16 bases between the germline ends. CDR3 protein: CASSPGSLKDEQYF. In DNA form, the CDR3 reads TGTGCCAGCAGCCCCGGGTCCTTAAAAGACGAGCAGTACTTC.

The V call is TRBV15, the J call TRBJ1-4; D remains ambiguous. The CDR3 contains 15 residues. The germline V gene encodes CDR1 LNHNV and CDR2 YYDKDF (reference sequence). V was trimmed by 5 bases and J by 0 bases, leaving 10 bases between them. This CDR3 reads CATSAEPATNEKLFF. CDR3 nucleotides: TGTGCCACCAGCGCCGAACCTGCAACTAATGAAAAACTGTTTTTT.

This clone has just a few counts. J is TRBJ1-2 and V is TRBV7-2; D is ambiguous. The CDR3 is 14 residues long. With 4 bases removed from V and 4 bases from J, the gap between germline ends came to 13 bases. The germline V gene encodes CDR1 SGHTA and CDR2 FQGNSA. The CDR3 loop is CASSSQVVGYGYTF. The CDR3 DNA reads TGTGCCAGCAGCTCCCAGGTCGTCGGCTATGGCTACACCTTC.

The chain links TRBV13 to TRBJ2-5; TRBD2 aligns across 7 bases. Germline lookup yields CDR1 PRHDT and CDR2 FYEKMQ (reference sequence). CDR3 length: 14 residues. V lost 5 bases to trimming and J lost 7 bases; unmatched junction nucleotides: 10. CDR3 nucleotide sequence: TGTGCCAGCAGCCCACCCCGGGACTATCGGACCCAGTACTTC. Amino acid sequence: CASSPPRDYRTQYF.

This sequence joins TRBV28 and TRBJ1-5, with TRBD1 matching 8 bases. Germline V CDR1 and CDR2: MDHEN, SYDVKM. V gave up 3 bases and J gave up 4 bases; unmatched junction bases: 5. The CDR3 contains 15 residues. The CDR3 loop reads CASSFHGQGNQPQHF. DNA for the CDR3: TGTGCCAGCAGTTTTCACGGACAGGGTAATCAGCCCCAGCATTTT.

This chain joins TRBV9 and TRBJ2-5; D gene ambiguous. Germline CDR1 reads SGDLS; CDR2 reads YYNGEE. This CDR3 comprises 14 residues. V gave up 4 bases and J gave up 5 bases, with 15 bases separating them. CDR3 DNA sequence: TGTGCCAGCAGCCCACGATTGGGGATCGAGACCCAGTACTTC. It yields the protein CASSPRLGIETQYF.

The chain combines TRBV7-2 with TRBJ2-1, with TRBD2 matching over 13 bases. CDR3 length: 17 amino acids. J gave up 7 bases and V 3 bases, and 9 bases lay outside the gene matches. The germline V gene encodes CDR1 SGHTA and CDR2 FQGNSA. The CDR3 sequence is CASSFARTSGSTNEQFF. The CDR3, as DNA: TGTGCCAGCAGCTTCGCCCGGACTAGCGGGAGTACTAATGAGCAGTTCTTC.

This clone was counted between two and nine times. V and J are TRBV7-2 and TRBJ1-2; D remains unclear. Germline V gives CDR1 SGHTA, CDR2 FQGNSA. This CDR3 spans 13 amino acids. Trimming removed 3 bases at V and 6 bases at J, with 11 bases between. This CDR3 is CASSFSLGNGYTF. The CDR3 coding sequence is TGTGCCAGCAGCTTTTCTTTAGGGAATGGCTACACCTTC.

The J gene is TRBJ2-3, the V gene TRBV6-1, with D unclear. The germline CDR1 and CDR2 sequences are MNHNS and SASEGT. The CDR3 totals 14 residues. V lost 6 bases to trimming and J lost 0 bases, with 10 bases between them. CDR3 DNA sequence: TGTGCCAGCAGCCCCGATCGGAGCACAGATACGCAGTATTTT. Amino acids: CASSPDRSTDTQYF.

The J gene is TRBJ2-1, the V gene TRBV28; 9 bases align to TRBD1. Germline assignment: CDR1 MDHEN and CDR2 SYDVKM. Trimming took 3 bases from V and 4 from J; bases not matched to a gene: 7. This CDR3 spans 16 amino acids. The CDR3 is CASSLRGTGFYNEQFF. The CDR3 DNA sequence: TGTGCCAGCAGTTTGCGGGGGACAGGGTTTTACAATGAGCAGTTCTTC.

This clone occurred a few times. The chain is built from TRBV30 and TRBJ2-7; the D call may be TRBD1 or TRBD2 (5 bases each). The germline V gene encodes CDR1 GTSNPN and CDR2 SVGIG (reference sequence). The V gene lost 2 bases and the J gene lost 6 bases, with 17 bases spanning the gap. There are 14 residues in the CDR3. CDR3 nucleotides: TGTGCCTGGAGTCCCCGTGTGAGGGGCGGCGAGCAGTACTTC. Its protein is CAWSPRVRGGEQYF.

In this sample, this clone turned up a few times. V gene TRBV5-8 combines with J gene TRBJ2-4, with a possible D match to TRBD1 (6 bases). V gave up 0 bases and J gave up 6 bases, with 10 bases separating them. CDR3 length: 14 residues. In germline, CDR1 is SGHTS, CDR2 YDEGEE. CDR3 amino acids: CASSLGMTGNIQYF. For the CDR3, the DNA is TGTGCCAGCAGCTTGGGAATGACAGGAAACATTCAGTACTTC.

This clone has only a few counts. The genes are TRBV28 and TRBJ2-6; no firm D call. The CDR3 is 19 amino acids. Germline CDR1 is MDHEN and CDR2 is SYDVKM. The CDR3 bases are TGTCCCCTAATGATCCACGGGCGGCTCACCCTTCGTGGGGCCAACGTCCTGACTTTC. Translating it yields CPLMIHGRLTLRGANVLTF.

This clone occurred a few times. This sequence joins TRBV19 and TRBJ1-2; D not resolved. The CDR3 covers 15 residues. Trimming cost V 5 bases and J 2 bases, with 15 bases left between them. CDR1 is LNHDA and CDR2 is SQIVND in the germline V gene (reference sequence). The CDR3 sequence: CASSPGRSWNYGYTF. Here the CDR3 DNA reads TGTGCCAGTAGTCCCGGGCGGAGCTGGAACTATGGCTACACCTTC. The full variable domain, with the rest looked up from reference TRBV19 and TRBJ1-2, is DGGITQSPKYLFRKEGQNVTLSCEQNLNHDAMYWYRQDPGQGLRLIYYSQIVNDFQKGDIAEGYSVSREKKESFPLTVTSAQKNPTAFYLCASSPGRSWNYGYTFGSGTRLTVV.

The sample holds a few counts of this clone. The chain has TRBV7-2 and TRBJ2-1; 7 positions agree with TRBD1. The CDR3 extends over 14 amino acids. With 5 bases clipped from V and 3 bases from J, the junction kept 4 bases outside the gene matches. Per germline, CDR1 SGHTA and CDR2 FQGNSA. This CDR3 reads CASSRGQLYNEQFF. The CDR3, as DNA: TGTGCCAGCAGCAGGGGACAGCTCTACAATGAGCAGTTCTTC.

This clone turned up a few times. This rearrangement joins TRBV9 to TRBJ2-5, with D perhaps matching TRBD1 (5 bases). Germline lookup yields CDR1 SGDLS and CDR2 YYNGEE. This CDR3 is built from 15 residues. Trimming removed 0 bases at V and 4 bases at J, with 13 bases between. The CDR3 DNA is TGTGCCAGCAGCGTAGAGGGGTTCCGTCGAGAGACCCAGTACTTC. It specifies CASSVEGFRRETQYF.